The 24 T cell receptor beta chains in this list originate from one sample, sequenced in a study of shared clonotypes between healthy human individuals. Sequencing was performed with immunoSEQ multiplex PCR; in TCRdb, only in-frame clones are kept and a portion is missing. The table has about 380,000 clones, 96% seen once. The specimen was memory CD8+ T cells sorted from blood. Subset of the sample: CD45RO+ cells pooled with CCR7-negative TemRA cells. The receptor source for this set is a young man in good health.

The chain recombines TRBV14 with TRBJ1-2; D remains unclear. Germline V CDR1 and CDR2: SGHDN, FVKESK. V dropped 1 base and J dropped 3 bases, with 3 bases sitting between them. The length of the CDR3 is 12 residues. CDR3 DNA: TGTGCCAGCAGCCAAGGACACTATGGCTACACCTTC. Its protein is CASSQGHYGYTF.

In DNA, the CDR3 is TGTGCCAGCAGAACGACAGGGCCAGACGGCTACACCTTC. Translating it yields CASRTTGPDGYTF. V gene TRBV6-5 combines with J gene TRBJ1-2; 7 bases are a match to TRBD1. Germline loops: CDR1 MNHEY, CDR2 SVGAGI. CDR3 length: 13 amino acids. With V trimmed by 6 bases and J by 8 bases, 9 bases remained unmatched.

CDR3 protein: CASSLARGRGGEQYF. The CDR3, as DNA: TGTGCCAGCAGCTTGGCCAGGGGCCGCGGAGGGGAGCAGTACTTC. The chain combines TRBV5-8 with TRBJ2-7; D is possibly TRBD1 or TRBD2 (6 bases each). V lost 0 bases to trimming and J lost 7 bases, with 17 bases between them. In germline, CDR1 is SGHTS, CDR2 YDEGEE. This CDR3 is 15 amino acids long.

This clone appeared a single time. The chain couples TRBV7-9 to TRBJ2-1; 10 bases line up with TRBD2. Trimming cost V 4 bases and J 8 bases; bases outside gene matches: 8. Germline CDR1 reads SEHNR; CDR2 reads FQNEAQ (reference sequence). There are 15 residues in the CDR3. DNA for the CDR3: TGTGCCAGCAGCTCCACAGCGGGAGGGCCCCATGAGCAGTTCTTC. Protein: CASSSTAGGPHEQFF.

V gene TRBV28 combines with J gene TRBJ2-2; D is unclear. With 5 bases removed from V and 6 bases from J, the gap between germline ends came to 10 bases. In germline, CDR1 is MDHEN, CDR2 SYDVKM. The CDR3 covers 13 residues. The CDR3 DNA follows: TGTGCCAGCAGTCCGCAGGCGGCCGGGGAGCTGTTTTTT. The encoded protein is CASSPQAAGELFF.

As DNA, the CDR3 is TGCAGCATTAGACGGAACCAAGAGACCCAGTACTTC. The encoded protein is CSIRRNQETQYF. The rearrangement joins TRBV29-1 to TRBJ2-5; no clear D gene. The CDR3 sequence is 12 residues long. V dropped 8 bases and J dropped 0 bases, with 10 bases sitting between them. Per germline, CDR1 SQVTM and CDR2 ANQGSEA.

This sequence joins TRBV30 and TRBJ2-3; D is possibly TRBD2 (7 bases). Germline CDR1 reads GTSNPN; CDR2 reads SVGIG (reference sequence). Trimming shortened V by 5 bases and J by 0 bases, and 9 bases separated the two germline ends. This CDR3 has 13 amino acids. The CDR3 nucleotides read TGTGCCTGGGAGGGGGGGAGCACAGATACGCAGTATTTT. Protein sequence: CAWEGGSTDTQYF.

The genes are TRBV5-1 and TRBJ1-4; 7 nucleotides align to TRBD1. The CDR3 sequence is 14 residues long. Germline V gene lookup returns CDR1 SGHRS and CDR2 YFSETQ. V lost 4 bases to trimming and J lost 4 bases; unmatched junction nucleotides: 4. CDR3 sequence reads: CASSPTGYNEKLFF. The CDR3 DNA sequence: TGCGCCAGCAGCCCGACAGGGTATAATGAAAAACTGTTTTTT. The full variable domain, completed using reference TRBV5-1 and TRBJ1-4, is KAGVTQTPRYLIKTRGQQVTLSCSPISGHRSVSWYQQTPGQGLQFLFEYFSETQRNKGNFPGRFSGRQFSNSRSEMNVSTLELGDSALYLCASSPTGYNEKLFFGSGTQLSVL.

The CDR3 sequence: CASSNPSGRASSTDTQYF. In nucleotides, the CDR3 is TGTGCCAGTAGTAACCCTAGCGGGAGAGCTTCTAGCACAGATACGCAGTATTTT. The chain combines TRBV19 with TRBJ2-3, with 10 bases fitting TRBD2. Germline trimming cut 4 bases from V and 0 bases from J; bases unmatched to any gene: 10. CDR3 length: 18 amino acids. In germline, CDR1 is LNHDA, CDR2 SQIVND (reference sequence).

This chain connects TRBV18 to TRBJ1-3; D perhaps matches TRBD1 (5 bases). Deletions cut 6 bases from V and 4 bases from J, with 13 bases between. Germline lookup yields CDR1 KGHSH and CDR2 LQKENI. The CDR3 is 14 residues long. CDR3 nucleotides: TGTGCCAGCTCGTCCGCACAGGTGGGAAACACCATATATTTT. This translates into CASSSAQVGNTIYF.

V and J are TRBV29-1 and TRBJ2-1; 8 positions match TRBD2. In germline, CDR1 is SQVTM, CDR2 ANQGSEA. The junction had 11 bases not matched to a gene; V was cut back by 3 bases and J by 4 bases. This CDR3 has 16 amino acids. The CDR3 sequence: CSVDGSGVAGYNEQFF. CDR3 coding DNA: TGCAGCGTTGATGGGTCGGGGGTAGCGGGATACAATGAGCAGTTCTTC.

The rearrangement uses TRBV6-5 and TRBJ1-4; D ambiguous. This CDR3 has 14 residues. Per the germline V gene, CDR1 is MNHEY and CDR2 is SVGAGI. The ends were cut back, 3 bases at V and 8 bases at J, with 13 bases in the middle. CDR3 loop: CASSYGGSPEKLFF. The CDR3 DNA reads TGTGCCAGCAGTTATGGTGGGAGTCCCGAAAAACTGTTTTTT.

The chain is built from TRBV7-9 and TRBJ2-3; D unclear. Trimming took 5 bases from V and 12 from J, leaving 3 bases between them. The V gene's germline CDR1 is SEHNR and CDR2 FQNEAQ (reference sequence). The CDR3 consists of 8 residues. CDR3 residues: CASSPQYF. CDR3 DNA sequence: TGTGCCAGCAGCCCCCAGTATTTT.

The chain joins TRBV5-5 to TRBJ2-7; D is possibly TRBD1 or TRBD2 (5 bases each). Germline loops: CDR1 SGHKS, CDR2 YYEKEE (reference sequence). This CDR3 is built from 12 residues. V lost 2 bases and J 7 bases, leaving 10 bases between the germline ends. CDR3: CASSLPREEQYF. DNA of the CDR3: TGTGCCAGCAGCTTACCCAGGGAGGAGCAGTACTTC. The full variable domain, completed using reference TRBV5-5 and TRBJ2-7, is DAGVTQSPTHLIKTRGQQVTLRCSPISGHKSVSWYQQVLGQGPQFIFQYYEKEERGRGNFPDRFSARQFPNYSSELNVNALLLGDSALYLCASSLPREEQYFGPGTRLTVT.

The rearrangement uses TRBV29-1 and TRBJ2-7; tentative D call: TRBD1 (5 bases). The CDR3 loop spans 12 amino acids. V was clipped by 6 bases and J by 3 bases, with 12 bases between them. Germline-derived CDR1 and CDR2 are SQVTM and ANQGSEA. CDR3 nucleotides: TGCAGCGTGTCGATCCAGGGCTACGAGCAGTACTTC. Translation gives CSVSIQGYEQYF.

The chain uses TRBV27 and TRBJ2-3; a possible D gene is TRBD2 (5 bases). Trimming removed 6 bases from V and 1 base from J, with 11 bases in between. This CDR3 has 14 residues. Looked up from germline, CDR1 is MNHEY and CDR2 is SMNVEV (reference sequence). For the CDR3, the DNA is TGTGCCAGCAGGAAGAGCGGCGGCACAGATACGCAGTATTTT. Its protein is CASRKSGGTDTQYF.

J is TRBJ2-1 and V is TRBV11-3, with TRBD2 matching 10 bases. The CDR3 spans 14 residues. Trimming took 5 bases from V and 5 from J; bases not matched to a gene: 3. The germline V gene encodes CDR1 SGHNT and CDR2 YENEEA. The CDR3 loop reads CASSPTSGDNEQFF. CDR3 DNA: TGTGCCAGCAGCCCCACTAGCGGGGACAATGAGCAGTTCTTC.

The chain employs TRBV5-8 and TRBJ2-1, with 9 bases that match TRBD2. Germline-derived CDR1 and CDR2 are SGHTS and YDEGEE. The length of the CDR3 is 16 residues. After removal of 0 bases from V and 3 bases from J, the junction contained 4 bases not matched to a gene. The CDR3 here is CASSLGTSAFYNEQFF. CDR3 coding DNA: TGTGCCAGCAGCTTGGGGACTAGCGCCTTCTACAATGAGCAGTTCTTC.

The chain links TRBV5-1 to TRBJ2-5; weak D call: TRBD2 (5 bases). Between the trimmed V and J ends, which lost 5 bases and 5 bases, there was a span of 13 bases. Germline CDR1 is SGHRS and CDR2 is YFSETQ. This CDR3 has 13 amino acids. The CDR3 DNA is TGCGCCAGCAGGGCACCCCGGGGTGAGACCCAGTACTTC. Encoded protein: CASRAPRGETQYF.

The CDR3 here is CASSRAGGSDEQYF. In DNA, the CDR3 is TGTGCCAGCAGCAGAGCGGGTGGCTCGGACGAGCAGTACTTC. V usage is TRBV25-1 and J usage is TRBJ2-7, with D possibly matching TRBD2 (6 bases). CDR1 and CDR2 from the germline V gene are MGHDK and SYGVNS. The CDR3 consists of 14 residues. The germline V and J ends were trimmed by 6 bases and 5 bases, with 17 bases remaining between them.

This chain joins TRBV6-1 and TRBJ2-7, with TRBD1 as a possible D gene (6 bases). The germline V gene has CDR1 MNHNS and CDR2 SASEGT. The germline V and J ends were trimmed by 3 bases and 5 bases, with 14 bases remaining between them. The CDR3 has 14 residues. The CDR3 sequence: CASSDRGNGDEQYF. DNA of the CDR3: TGTGCCAGCAGTGATAGGGGGAATGGGGACGAGCAGTACTTC.

Details on this clone: Different DNA sequences within this sample yield the same CDR3. The rearrangement joins TRBV2 to TRBJ1-2; D may be TRBD1 (5 bases). Trimming stripped 4 bases from V and 8 bases from J, with 17 bases between. Per the germline V gene, CDR1 is SNHLY and CDR2 is FYNNEI. The CDR3 length is 14 residues. DNA of the CDR3: TGTGCCAGCAGTGGGCCAGGGTTCGTGACGGGCTACACCTTC. Translation gives CASSGPGFVTGYTF.

The CDR3 spells CASSQEKAAYNEQFF. The CDR3 nucleotides read TGTGCCAGCAGCCAAGAGAAAGCGGCCTACAATGAGCAGTTCTTC. This chain links TRBV4-2 with TRBJ2-1; possible D gene TRBD2, 5 bases. Germline loops: CDR1 LGHNA, CDR2 YNFKEQ. V lost 0 bases, J lost 2 bases, and 8 bases lay in between. This CDR3 contains 15 residues.

The rearrangement uses TRBV29-1 and TRBJ2-2; 7 bases match TRBD2. Germline V gene lookup returns CDR1 SQVTM and CDR2 ANQGSEA. V shed 8 bases, J shed 6 bases, and the junction held 3 bases outside the gene matches. The CDR3 extends over 11 amino acids. The CDR3 bases are TGCAGCTGCGGGAGACCCGGGGAGCTGTTTTTT. Translating it yields CSCGRPGELFF.